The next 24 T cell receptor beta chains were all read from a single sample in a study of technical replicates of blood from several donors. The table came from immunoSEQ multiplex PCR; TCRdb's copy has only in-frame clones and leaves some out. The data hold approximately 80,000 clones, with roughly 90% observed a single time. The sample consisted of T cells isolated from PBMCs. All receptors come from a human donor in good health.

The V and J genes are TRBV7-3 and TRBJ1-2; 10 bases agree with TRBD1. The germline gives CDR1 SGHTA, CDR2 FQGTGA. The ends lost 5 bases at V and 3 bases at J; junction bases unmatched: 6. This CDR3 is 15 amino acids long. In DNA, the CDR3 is TGTGCCAGCAGCCCCGGACAGGGGGTGGACTATGGCTACACCTTC. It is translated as CASSPGQGVDYGYTF.

The CDR3 sequence is CASSLWPPKGNEQFF. The DNA of the CDR3 is TGTGCCAGCAGTTTATGGCCACCTAAGGGGAATGAGCAGTTCTTC. The V gene is TRBV27, the J gene TRBJ2-1; D is perhaps TRBD1 (5 bases). Trimming left V 1 base short and J 7 bases short, with 14 bases between. There are 15 residues in the CDR3. The V gene's germline CDR1 is MNHEY and CDR2 SMNVEV (reference sequence).

CDR3 protein: CASSFSSGNTIYF. The CDR3 bases are TGCGCCAGCAGCTTTAGCTCTGGAAACACCATATATTTT. The V gene is TRBV5-1, the J gene TRBJ1-3; D is uncertain. The germline V and J ends were trimmed by 2 bases and 0 bases, with 3 bases remaining between them. The CDR3 has 13 residues. The germline V gene encodes CDR1 SGHRS and CDR2 YFSETQ. Supplemented by reference TRBV5-1 and TRBJ1-3, the full variable domain reads KAGVTQTPRYLIKTRGQQVTLSCSPISGHRSVSWYQQTPGQGLQFLFEYFSETQRNKGNFPGRFSGRQFSNSRSEMNVSTLELGDSALYLCASSFSSGNTIYFGEGSWLTVV.

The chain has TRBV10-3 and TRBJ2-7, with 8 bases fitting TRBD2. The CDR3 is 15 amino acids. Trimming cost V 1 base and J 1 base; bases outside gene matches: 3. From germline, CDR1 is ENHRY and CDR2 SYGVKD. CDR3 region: CAISELERESYEQYF. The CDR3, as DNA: TGTGCCATCAGTGAGTTAGAGCGGGAGTCCTACGAGCAGTACTTC.

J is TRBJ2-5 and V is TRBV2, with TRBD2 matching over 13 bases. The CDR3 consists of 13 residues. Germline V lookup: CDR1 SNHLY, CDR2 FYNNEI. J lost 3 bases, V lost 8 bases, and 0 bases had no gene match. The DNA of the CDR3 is TGTGCCAGCGGGACTAGCGGGGAAGAGACCCAGTACTTC. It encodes CASGTSGEETQYF.

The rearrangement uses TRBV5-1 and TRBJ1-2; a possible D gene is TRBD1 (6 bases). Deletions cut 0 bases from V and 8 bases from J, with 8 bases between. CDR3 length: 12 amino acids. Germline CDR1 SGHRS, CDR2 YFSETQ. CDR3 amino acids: CASSLGGLGYTF. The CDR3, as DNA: TGCGCCAGCAGCTTGGGGGGGCTCGGCTACACCTTC. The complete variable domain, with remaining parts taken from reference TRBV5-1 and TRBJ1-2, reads KAGVTQTPRYLIKTRGQQVTLSCSPISGHRSVSWYQQTPGQGLQFLFEYFSETQRNKGNFPGRFSGRQFSNSRSEMNVSTLELGDSALYLCASSLGGLGYTFGSGTRLTVV.

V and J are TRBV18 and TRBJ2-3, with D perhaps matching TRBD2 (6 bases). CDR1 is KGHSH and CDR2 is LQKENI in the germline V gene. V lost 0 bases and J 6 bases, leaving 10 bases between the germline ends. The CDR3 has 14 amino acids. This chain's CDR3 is CASSPPSGRDTQYF. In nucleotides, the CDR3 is TGTGCCAGCTCACCACCTAGCGGACGGGATACGCAGTATTTT. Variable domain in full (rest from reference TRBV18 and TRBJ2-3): NAGVMQNPRHLVRRRGQEARLRCSPMKGHSHVYWYRQLPEEGLKFMVYLQKENIIDESGMPKERFSAEFPKEGPSILRIQQVVRGDSAAYFCASSPPSGRDTQYFGPGTRLTVL.

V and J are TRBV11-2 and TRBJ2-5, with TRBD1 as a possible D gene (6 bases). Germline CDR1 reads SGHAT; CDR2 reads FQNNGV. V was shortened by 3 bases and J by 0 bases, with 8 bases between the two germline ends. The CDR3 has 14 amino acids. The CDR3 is CASSLDSYQETQYF. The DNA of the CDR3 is TGTGCCAGCAGCTTGGACAGTTACCAAGAGACCCAGTACTTC.

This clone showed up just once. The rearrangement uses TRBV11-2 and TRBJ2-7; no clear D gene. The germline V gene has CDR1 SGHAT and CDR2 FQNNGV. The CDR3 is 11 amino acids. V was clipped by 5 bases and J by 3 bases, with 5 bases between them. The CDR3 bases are TGTGCCAGCAGCACCTACTACGAGCAGTACTTC. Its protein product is CASSTYYEQYF.

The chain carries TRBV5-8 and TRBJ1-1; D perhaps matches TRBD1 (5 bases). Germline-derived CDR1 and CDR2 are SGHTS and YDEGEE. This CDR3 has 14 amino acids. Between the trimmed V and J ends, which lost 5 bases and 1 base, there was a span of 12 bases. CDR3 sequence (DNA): TGTGCCAGCAGTCTAGGGGTTAAGAACACTGAAGCTTTCTTT. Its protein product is CASSLGVKNTEAFF. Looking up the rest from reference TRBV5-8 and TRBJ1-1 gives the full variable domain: EAGVTQSPTHLIKTRGQQATLRCSPISGHTSVYWYQQALGLGLQFLLWYDEGEERNRGNFPPRFSGRQFPNYSSELNVNALELEDSALYLCASSLGVKNTEAFFGQGTRLTVV.

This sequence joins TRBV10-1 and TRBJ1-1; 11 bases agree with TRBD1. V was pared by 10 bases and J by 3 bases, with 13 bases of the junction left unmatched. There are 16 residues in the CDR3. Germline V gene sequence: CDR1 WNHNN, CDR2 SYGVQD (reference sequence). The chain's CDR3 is CAKLPPTGQGDTEAFF. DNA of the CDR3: TGCGCCAAACTCCCCCCTACGGGACAGGGGGACACTGAAGCTTTCTTT.

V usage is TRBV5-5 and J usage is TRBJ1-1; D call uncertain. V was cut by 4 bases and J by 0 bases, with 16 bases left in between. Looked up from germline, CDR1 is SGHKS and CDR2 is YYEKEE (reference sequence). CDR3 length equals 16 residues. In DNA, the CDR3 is TGTGCCAGCAGCCCGCGGCTGGCAGCCGTGAACACTGAAGCTTTCTTT. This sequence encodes CASSPRLAAVNTEAFF.

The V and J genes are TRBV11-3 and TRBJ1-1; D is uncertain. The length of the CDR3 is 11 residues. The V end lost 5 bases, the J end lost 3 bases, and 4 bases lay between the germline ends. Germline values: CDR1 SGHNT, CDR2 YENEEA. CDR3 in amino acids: CASSLDTEAFF. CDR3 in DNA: TGTGCCAGCAGCCTCGACACTGAAGCTTTCTTT.

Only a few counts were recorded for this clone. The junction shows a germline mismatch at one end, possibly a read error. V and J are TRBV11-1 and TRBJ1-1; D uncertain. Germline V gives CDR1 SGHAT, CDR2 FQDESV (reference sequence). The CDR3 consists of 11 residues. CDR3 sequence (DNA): TGTGCCAGCAGCTTAGACGTACAGCTAAGGTTT. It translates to CASSLDVQLRF.

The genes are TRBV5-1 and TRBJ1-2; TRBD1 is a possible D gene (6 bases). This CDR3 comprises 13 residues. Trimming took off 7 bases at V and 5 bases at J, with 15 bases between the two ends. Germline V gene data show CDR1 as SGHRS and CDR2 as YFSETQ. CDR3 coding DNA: TGCGCCAGCCGAGAAACAGGGATTTATGGCTACACCTTC. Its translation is CASRETGIYGYTF.

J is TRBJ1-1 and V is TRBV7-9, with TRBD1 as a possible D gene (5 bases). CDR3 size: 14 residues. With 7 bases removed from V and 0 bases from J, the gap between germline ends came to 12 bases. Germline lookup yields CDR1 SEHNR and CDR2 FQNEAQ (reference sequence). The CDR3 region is CASTRDSMNTEAFF. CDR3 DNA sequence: TGTGCCAGCACCCGCGACAGCATGAACACTGAAGCTTTCTTT.

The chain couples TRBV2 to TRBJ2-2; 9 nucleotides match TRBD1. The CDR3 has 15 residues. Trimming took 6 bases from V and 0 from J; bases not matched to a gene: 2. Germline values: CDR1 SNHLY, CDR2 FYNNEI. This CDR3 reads CASRRQGANTGELFF. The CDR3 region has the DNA TGTGCCAGCAGGAGACAGGGGGCGAACACCGGGGAGCTGTTTTTT.

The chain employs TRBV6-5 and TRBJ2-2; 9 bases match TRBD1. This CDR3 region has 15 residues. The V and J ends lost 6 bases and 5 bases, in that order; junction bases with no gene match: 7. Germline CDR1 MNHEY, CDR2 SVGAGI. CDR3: CASRTTGQGTGELFF. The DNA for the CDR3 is TGTGCCAGCAGAACAACGGGACAGGGAACCGGGGAGCTGTTTTTT.

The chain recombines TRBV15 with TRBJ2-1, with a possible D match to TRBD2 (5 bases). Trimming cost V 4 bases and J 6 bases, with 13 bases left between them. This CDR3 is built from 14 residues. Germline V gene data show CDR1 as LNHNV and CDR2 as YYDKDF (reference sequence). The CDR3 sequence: CATSKGSEGNEQFF. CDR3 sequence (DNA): TGTGCCACCAGCAAAGGGTCCGAGGGCAATGAGCAGTTCTTC.

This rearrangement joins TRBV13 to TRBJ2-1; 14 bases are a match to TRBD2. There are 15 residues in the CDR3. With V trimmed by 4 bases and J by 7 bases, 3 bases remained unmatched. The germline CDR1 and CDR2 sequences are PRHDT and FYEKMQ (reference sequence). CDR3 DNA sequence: TGTGCCAGCAGCTCCGGGACTAGCGGGGGAAATGAGCAGTTCTTC. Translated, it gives CASSSGTSGGNEQFF. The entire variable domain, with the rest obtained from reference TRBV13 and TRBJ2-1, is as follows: AAGVIQSPRHLIKEKRETATLKCYPIPRHDTVYWYQQGPGQDPQFLISFYEKMQSDKGSIPDRFSAQQFSDYHSELNMSSLELGDSALYFCASSSGTSGGNEQFFGPGTRLTVL.

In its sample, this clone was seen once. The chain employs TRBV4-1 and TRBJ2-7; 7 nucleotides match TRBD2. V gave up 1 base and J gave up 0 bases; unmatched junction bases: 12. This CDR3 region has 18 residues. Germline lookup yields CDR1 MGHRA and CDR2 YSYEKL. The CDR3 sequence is CASSQGGGTGKSSYEQYF. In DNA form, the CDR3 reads TGCGCCAGCAGCCAAGGGGGGGGGACGGGGAAAAGCTCCTACGAGCAGTACTTC.

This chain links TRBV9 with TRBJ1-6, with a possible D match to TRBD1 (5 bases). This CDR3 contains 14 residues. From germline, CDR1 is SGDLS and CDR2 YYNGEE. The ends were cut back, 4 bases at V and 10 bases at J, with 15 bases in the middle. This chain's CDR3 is CASSLAGRDSPLHF. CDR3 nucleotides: TGTGCCAGCAGCCTGGCAGGGCGGGACTCACCCCTCCACTTT.

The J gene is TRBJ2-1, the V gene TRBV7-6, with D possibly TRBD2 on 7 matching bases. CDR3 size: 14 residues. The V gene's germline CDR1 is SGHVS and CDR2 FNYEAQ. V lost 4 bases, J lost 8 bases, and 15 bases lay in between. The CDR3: CASSSPGGPHEQFF. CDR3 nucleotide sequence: TGTGCCAGCAGCTCCCCCGGGGGGCCCCATGAGCAGTTCTTC.

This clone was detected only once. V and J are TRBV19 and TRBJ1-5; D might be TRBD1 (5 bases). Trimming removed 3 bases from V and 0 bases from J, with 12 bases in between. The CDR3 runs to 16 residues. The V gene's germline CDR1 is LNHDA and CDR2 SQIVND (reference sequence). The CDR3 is CASSIRGTDSNQPQHF. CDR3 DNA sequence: TGTGCCAGTAGTATTAGGGGAACAGATAGCAATCAGCCCCAGCATTTT.